The entry below describes one T cell receptor (beta chain). Its antigen is currently unknown. This entry comes from a study of blood T cells in healthy people across ages. Investigators took about 9.2 milliliters of peripheral blood from every donor. Findings and limits, study-wide: It was the long-lived donors that had more naive CD4+ cells and higher diversity than aged donors. A strong correlation between TCR beta diversity and naive T cell percentage was seen.

CDR1 is DFQATT and CDR2 is SNEGSKA in the germline V gene (reference sequence). CDR3 length: 17 amino acids. Losses at the gene ends were 5 bases for V and 2 bases for J; bases not matched to a gene: 14. Primers used in a second PCR of about 6 to 11 cycles were a sample-barcoded 5' primer and a J-beta primer mix. Using its own MiXCR run on the 5' RACE reads, TCRdb lists one record per CDR3 protein. The sample holds 790,000 or so distinct CDR3 sequences; around three fifths are singletons and the top ten take 25% to 30%. This TCR was sampled from a man between 40 and 49 years old in good health. The sample comprised blood. The chain employs TRBV20-1 and TRBJ2-3, with 9 bases lining up with TRBD2. In DNA form, the CDR3 reads TGCAGTGCTGGAAGAAATAGCGGGGGAGCTACCACAGATACGCAGTATTTT. This gives the protein CSAGRNSGGATTDTQYF.